The clone carrying this T cell receptor beta chain was recorded a few times. The antigen remains undetermined. The data were taken from a study of regulatory T cells in long-lasting Graves disease. Broader study findings: The study found persistent patients shared more public clonotypes (2,741) than new patients (around 870). Persistent disease exhibited a predilection for TRBV28, TRBJ1-2 and TRBJ2-5. Reduced TCR diversity was observed in persistent Graves' patients versus newly diagnosed patients.

The V and J ends lost 4 bases and 9 bases respectively, with 21 bases between them. Germline lookup yields CDR1 GTSNPN and CDR2 SVGIG (reference sequence). The CDR3 is 14 residues long. The sample's time point: persistent/refractory GD, antithyroid drugs over 5 years with positive TRAb. Making the TCR library involved RNA that had been extracted from PBMCs. In Xi'an, China, an endocrinology department was the source of patients. CDR3 regions were amplified by Arm-PCR using iRepertoire HTBI primers to build TCR beta libraries. One entry per CDR3 protein results from TCRdb running MiXCR on the multiplex PCR reads. The data contain 600,000 to 800,000 distinct CDR3 sequences, approximately 31% of them singletons.

This sample comprised peripheral blood mononuclear cells (PBMCs), obtained when the disease was refractory, from a patient treated with antithyroid drugs. The origin of this receptor is a female donor with Graves disease. The V call is TRBV30, the J call TRBJ1-2; no reliable D call. This chain's CDR3 is CAWTRTGSGASYTF. For the CDR3, the DNA is TGTGCCTGGACCCGTACGGGCTCCGGCGCAAGCTACACCTTC.